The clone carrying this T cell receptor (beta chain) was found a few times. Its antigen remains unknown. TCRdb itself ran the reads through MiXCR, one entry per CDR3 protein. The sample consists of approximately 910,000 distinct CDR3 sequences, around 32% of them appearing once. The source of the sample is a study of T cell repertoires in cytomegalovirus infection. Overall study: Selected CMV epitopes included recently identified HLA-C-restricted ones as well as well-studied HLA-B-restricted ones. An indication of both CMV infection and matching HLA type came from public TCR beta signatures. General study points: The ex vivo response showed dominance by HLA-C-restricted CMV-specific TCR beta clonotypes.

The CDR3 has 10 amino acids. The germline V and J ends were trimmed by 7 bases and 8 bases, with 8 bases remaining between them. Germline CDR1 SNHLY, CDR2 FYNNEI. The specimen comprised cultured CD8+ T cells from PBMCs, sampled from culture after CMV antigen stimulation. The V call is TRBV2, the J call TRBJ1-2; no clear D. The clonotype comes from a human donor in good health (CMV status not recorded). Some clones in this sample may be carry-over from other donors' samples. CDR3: CASTGSGYTF. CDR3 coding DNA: TGTGCCAGCACAGGTTCCGGCTACACCTTC.